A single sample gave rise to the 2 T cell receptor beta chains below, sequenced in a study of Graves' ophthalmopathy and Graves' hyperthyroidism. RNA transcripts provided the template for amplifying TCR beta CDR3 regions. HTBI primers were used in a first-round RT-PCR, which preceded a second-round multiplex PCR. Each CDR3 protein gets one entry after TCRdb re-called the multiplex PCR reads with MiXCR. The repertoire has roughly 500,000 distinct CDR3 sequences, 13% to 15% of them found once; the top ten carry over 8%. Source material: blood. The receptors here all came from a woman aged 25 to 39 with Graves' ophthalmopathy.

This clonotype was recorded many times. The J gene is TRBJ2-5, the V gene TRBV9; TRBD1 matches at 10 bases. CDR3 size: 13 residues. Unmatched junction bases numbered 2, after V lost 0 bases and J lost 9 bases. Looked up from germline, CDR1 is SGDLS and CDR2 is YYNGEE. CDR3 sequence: CASSVGGQGAQYF. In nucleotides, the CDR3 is TGTGCCAGCAGCGTAGGAGGACAGGGGGCCCAGTACTTC.

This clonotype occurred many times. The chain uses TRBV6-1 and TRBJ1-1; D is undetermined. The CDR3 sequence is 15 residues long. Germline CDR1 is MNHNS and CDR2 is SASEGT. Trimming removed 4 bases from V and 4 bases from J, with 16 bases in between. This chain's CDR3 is CASSGRSRLTTEAFF. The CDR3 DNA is TGTGCCAGCAGTGGCCGGTCCAGGTTGACCACTGAAGCTTTCTTT.